Following are 17 T cell receptor beta chains from one sample sequenced in a study of OX40 agonist ivuxolimab in advanced cancers. Library preparation used the immunoSEQ multiplex PCR assay. The immuneACCESS repertoire file appears here via TCRdb, limited to in-frame rearrangements. These files lack a portion of the clones; in checked studies, under half of the deficit traces to unresolved V genes, and the cause of the others is not known. The table for this sample lists fewer than 25,000 clones; 65% to 90% of them were counted only once. The ten largest account for roughly 42% of the sample. The sample was CD4+ or CD8+ T cells sorted from blood, taken in a trial of the OX40 agonist ivuxolimab. The receptor set was obtained from an adult with an advanced solid tumor such as melanoma, head and neck, liver or kidney cancer.

This chain connects TRBV14 to TRBJ2-1, with TRBD2 matching over 7 bases. V trimming: 2 bases; J trimming: 0 bases; junction bases outside the gene matches: 1. CDR3 length equals 15 residues. CDR1 and CDR2 from the germline V gene are SGHDN and FVKESK. CDR3 sequence: CASSQKRGSYNEQFF. Written as DNA, the CDR3 is TGTGCCAGCAGCCAAAAGCGGGGCTCCTACAATGAGCAGTTCTTC.

CDR3 loop: CASSQGGARGNQPQHF. CDR3 bases: TGCGCCAGCAGCCAAGGGGGGGCTCGAGGCAATCAGCCCCAGCATTTT. The chain combines TRBV4-1 with TRBJ1-5; D may be TRBD1 (6 bases). The CDR3 has 16 residues. Germline V gene sequence: CDR1 MGHRA, CDR2 YSYEKL. V lost 1 base and J 2 bases, leaving 12 bases between the germline ends.

This rearrangement joins TRBV27 to TRBJ2-1; D is unclear. V was clipped by 5 bases and J by 0 bases, with 14 bases between them. CDR3 length: 16 residues. Germline CDR1 and CDR2: MNHEY and SMNVEV (reference sequence). The CDR3 DNA reads as TGTGCCAGCAGTACTCGGGCCACGAGCTCCTACAATGAGCAGTTCTTC. It translates to CASSTRATSSYNEQFF.

This chain connects TRBV6-1 to TRBJ2-7; D might be TRBD1 or TRBD2, each matching 6 bases. Germline-derived CDR1 and CDR2 are MNHNS and SASEGT. Trimming took off 2 bases at V and 7 bases at J, with 12 bases between the two ends. The CDR3 sequence is 13 residues long. CDR3 sequence: CASSERGTGEQYF. The CDR3 nucleotides read TGTGCCAGCAGTGAAAGGGGGACTGGGGAGCAGTACTTC.

The genes are TRBV27 and TRBJ1-2; 9 bases map to TRBD1. V trimming: 10 bases; J trimming: 8 bases; junction bases outside the gene matches: 23. The length of the CDR3 is 17 residues. The germline CDR1 and CDR2 sequences are MNHEY and SMNVEV (reference sequence). Here the CDR3 DNA reads TGTGCCACCACCAAATCGGGTCCGGGACAGGGCGTGTGGGGCTACACCTTC. Its translation is CATTKSGPGQGVWGYTF.

This chain joins TRBV5-1 and TRBJ2-3; D is ambiguous. CDR3 size: 14 residues. Germline V gives CDR1 SGHRS, CDR2 YFSETQ. The ends were cut back, 0 bases at V and 0 bases at J, with 5 bases in the middle. The DNA of the CDR3 is TGCGCCAGCAGCTTGGAACGGAGCACAGATACGCAGTATTTT. Amino acids: CASSLERSTDTQYF.

In its sample, this clone is large. The rearrangement uses TRBV9 and TRBJ2-7; the D gene is possibly TRBD2 (6 bases). The CDR3 is 13 amino acids. Trimming cost V 4 bases and J 5 bases, with 13 bases left between them. The germline V gene has CDR1 SGDLS and CDR2 YYNGEE. The CDR3 DNA reads TGTGCCAGCAGCCCGGAGGGCTTCGACGAGCAGTACTTC. It specifies CASSPEGFDEQYF.

This clone appeared a single time. The chain is built from TRBV2 and TRBJ2-1, with 8 bases identical to TRBD2. With 3 bases clipped from V and 1 base from J, the junction kept 5 bases outside the gene matches. Germline CDR1 and CDR2: SNHLY and FYNNEI. This CDR3 contains 16 residues. CDR3 bases: TGTGCCAGCAGTGAGTTCCGGGGGGGGTCCTACAATGAGCAGTTCTTC. This codes for CASSEFRGGSYNEQFF.

In this sample, this clone is medium-sized. The rearrangement links TRBV7-9 to TRBJ2-1; 7 nucleotides align to TRBD2. There are 13 residues in the CDR3. The germline CDR1 and CDR2 sequences are SEHNR and FQNEAQ (reference sequence). V shed 7 bases and J 6 bases; nucleotides not matched to a gene: 6. The CDR3 bases are TGTGCCAGCATGGGGGGGAGTAGCAATGAGCAGTTCTTC. Its translation: CASMGGSSNEQFF.

The chain couples TRBV29-1 to TRBJ1-2; D perhaps matches TRBD1 (5 bases). V was pared by 1 base and J by 6 bases, with 12 bases between. Germline V CDR1 and CDR2: SQVTM, ANQGSEA. The CDR3 totals 13 residues. Here the CDR3 reads CSVEGMGLDGYTF. In DNA form, the CDR3 reads TGCAGCGTTGAAGGTATGGGACTGGATGGCTACACCTTC.

V and J are TRBV11-1 and TRBJ2-5, with D uncertain. The J call may be faulty, since TRBJ2-7 better matches the DNA end. The CDR3 is 11 residues long. The germline V gene encodes CDR1 SGHAT and CDR2 FQDESV (reference sequence). The CDR3 here is CASSFSYEQYF. CDR3 coding DNA: TGTGCCAGCAGCTTCTCCTACGAGCAGTACTTC.

The genes are TRBV19 and TRBJ2-1; D not certain. V lost 1 base and J lost 1, with 11 bases in between. This CDR3 region has 16 residues. Germline lookup yields CDR1 LNHDA and CDR2 SQIVND (reference sequence). The CDR3 spells CASSIGSDGSYNEQFF. The DNA for the CDR3 is TGTGCCAGTAGTATAGGGTCGGACGGTTCCTACAATGAGCAGTTCTTC.

This chain connects TRBV2 to TRBJ2-1; possibly TRBD2 for D (5 bases). This CDR3 is built from 17 residues. V lost 4 bases, J lost 0 bases, and 16 bases lay in between. Germline V gives CDR1 SNHLY, CDR2 FYNNEI. CDR3 protein: CASSAVSVGLSYNEQFF. CDR3 coding DNA: TGTGCCAGCAGTGCGGTGTCTGTTGGACTCTCCTACAATGAGCAGTTCTTC.

The rearrangement joins TRBV25-1 to TRBJ1-1; D is possibly TRBD1 (5 bases). V was clipped by 6 bases and J by 5 bases, with 22 bases between them. CDR3 length equals 16 residues. Germline V gene data show CDR1 as MGHDK and CDR2 as SYGVNS. The CDR3 nucleotides are TGTGCCAGCAGGAAACAGATAAGGGGTGGGGATACTGAAGCTTTCTTT. Its translation: CASRKQIRGGDTEAFF.

A remark on this clone: The same CDR3 also results from other DNA sequences found in this sample. The rearrangement joins TRBV4-2 to TRBJ2-7, with TRBD2 matching 8 bases. Germline V lookup: CDR1 LGHNA, CDR2 YNFKEQ. The V segment lost 6 bases and the J segment 3 bases; nucleotides outside the gene matches: 7. The CDR3 length is 14 residues. The DNA of the CDR3 is TGTGCCAGCAGTTACGGGGGGGGAGGCTACGAGCAGTACTTC. Translation: CASSYGGGGYEQYF.

The chain couples TRBV15 to TRBJ2-3, with TRBD2 as a possible D gene (5 bases). CDR3 length equals 12 residues. V was cut by 3 bases and J by 6 bases, with 7 bases left in between. Germline CDR1 is LNHNV and CDR2 is YYDKDF (reference sequence). The CDR3 bases are TGTGCCACCAGCAGGAGAGGGGATACGCAGTATTTT. It specifies CATSRRGDTQYF.

V usage is TRBV5-1 and J usage is TRBJ2-7; weak D call: TRBD1 (5 bases). From germline, CDR1 is SGHRS and CDR2 YFSETQ. Trimming removed 4 bases at V and 0 bases at J, with 14 bases between. CDR3 length equals 15 residues. The CDR3 is CASSLTRQSSYEQYF. The CDR3 DNA is TGCGCCAGCAGCCTTACCCGACAGAGCTCCTACGAGCAGTACTTC.